This T cell receptor beta chain comes out of a study of CD8+ T cells in alopecia areata. At the level of the study: Treated patients were dosed with oral tofacitinib, taking 5 to 10 mg twice daily. Study-wide findings and caveats: Lesional scalp displayed greater clonality than normal scalp, most notably in alopecia totalis/universalis. With patients, TCR sharing proved less clear than in mice, a difference possibly related to HLA.

As the sequencing template, cDNA was produced by extracting RNA and reverse transcribing it. Using immunoSEQ multiplex PCR, the repertoire was profiled, and TCRdb retains in-frame clones only, with some absent. The sample lists around 300,000 clones, about three fifths occurring once. For this clone: The antigen is not known.

The germline gives CDR1 MGHRA, CDR2 YSYEKL. V dropped 0 bases and J dropped 2 bases, with 8 bases sitting between them. The CDR3 runs 14 residues. The treatment here: oral pan-JAK inhibitor, 5-10 mg twice daily. The clonotype originates from a human donor with alopecia areata. The sequenced sample was CD4+ T cells sorted from blood, obtained at approximately week 51, from a patient treated with tofacitinib. V usage is TRBV4-1 and J usage is TRBJ2-7, with D possibly TRBD2 on 6 matching bases. The CDR3 protein is CASSQDRETYEQYF. In nucleotides, the CDR3 is TGCGCCAGCAGCCAAGATCGGGAGACCTACGAGCAGTACTTC.